This is a list of T cell receptor beta chains from one sample in a study of cytomegalovirus exposure and HLA in healthy donors. Generated by immunoSEQ multiplex PCR, the TCRdb table keeps only in-frame clones and is missing some. Of about 150,000 clones listed, about 9.2% are singletons. Specimen: PBMCs. Receptor source: a woman in her thirties or forties in good health and CMV-seropositive. Both conserved end residues are part of each CDR3. D genes are given only for firm matches. A clone size is listed for some rows: how often the clone was seen (once, few, many), or a class if it is expanded.

d_call	v_call	cdr3_length	clone_size	j_call	cdr3_aa	cdr3_nt
NA	TRBV4-1	13	few	TRBJ2-7	CASSESVLYEQYF	TGCGCCAGCAGCGAGTCGGTCCTTTACGAGCAGTACTTC
NA	TRBV5-1	15	NA	TRBJ1-2	CASSLGGGSNYGYTF	TGCGCCAGCAGCTTGGGGGGGGGTTCTAACTATGGCTACACCTTC
NA	TRBV6-5	13	NA	TRBJ1-1	CASSYEGGAEAFF	TGTGCCAGCAGTTACGAGGGGGGGGCTGAAGCTTTCTTT
NA	TRBV12-2	17	NA	TRBJ2-3	CASRPTPDRGYTDTQYF	TGTGCAAGTCGCCCGACTCCGGACAGGGGTTACACAGATACGCAGTATTTT
NA	TRBV19	16	NA	TRBJ2-2	CASSMIGTGGTGELFF	TGTGCCAGTAGTATGATCGGGACCGGAGGGACCGGGGAGCTGTTTTTT
TRBD2	TRBV5-6	15	few	TRBJ2-7	CASSFGLAGFYEQYF	TGTGCCAGCAGCTTCGGACTAGCGGGTTTCTACGAGCAGTACTTC
TRBD1	TRBV5-1	16	few	TRBJ2-3	CASSFLDRGGADTQYF	TGCGCCAGCAGCTTCTTGGACAGGGGGGGCGCAGATACGCAGTATTTT
NA	TRBV9	15	few	TRBJ2-2	CASRQGSTNTGELFF	TGTGCCAGCAGACAGGGATCAACGAACACCGGGGAGCTGTTTTTT
TRBD1	TRBV2	13	few	TRBJ1-1	CASGQGGNTEAFF	TGTGCCAGCGGACAGGGGGGGAACACTGAAGCTTTCTTT
TRBD1	TRBV5-1	15	NA	TRBJ2-3	CASATGDPTRDTQYF	TGCGCCAGCGCCACAGGGGACCCGACCAGAGATACGCAGTATTTT
NA	TRBV6-6	16	few	TRBJ2-5	CASTETPGHLQETQYF	TGTGCCAGCACCGAAACGCCGGGACACCTACAAGAGACCCAGTACTTC
NA	TRBV7-9	14	NA	TRBJ1-1	CASSFGQGGTEAFF	TGTGCCAGCAGCTTTGGGCAGGGAGGAACTGAAGCTTTCTTT
TRBD1	TRBV11-2	15	NA	TRBJ1-2	CASSTGTADYYGYTF	TGTGCCAGCAGCACCGGGACAGCCGACTACTATGGCTACACCTTC
TRBD1	TRBV7-2	15	few	TRBJ1-2	CASTGQGAGSYGYTF	TGTGCCAGCACGGGACAGGGGGCGGGTAGCTATGGCTACACCTTC
NA	TRBV29-1	12	few	TRBJ2-7	CSVDDSSYEQYF	TGCAGCGTTGATGACAGCTCCTACGAGCAGTACTTC
NA	TRBV15	15	few	TRBJ1-1	CATSRGGGGNTEAFF	TGTGCCACCAGCAGAGGCGGGGGAGGGAACACTGAAGCTTTCTTT
NA	TRBV5-1	14	NA	TRBJ2-2	CASSGGGNTGELFF	TGCGCCAGCAGCGGAGGAGGGAACACCGGGGAGCTGTTTTTT
NA	TRBV27	16	NA	TRBJ1-1	CASSFDRSRMNTEAFF	TGTGCCAGCAGTTTTGACAGGTCCCGTATGAACACTGAAGCTTTCTTT
TRBD1	TRBV5-1	15	NA	TRBJ2-2	CASSPRTDRAGELFF	TGCGCCAGCAGCCCACGCACGGACAGGGCCGGGGAGCTGTTTTTT
TRBD1	TRBV6-5	15	NA	TRBJ1-4	CASSATGGTNEKLFF	TGTGCCAGCAGCGCGACAGGGGGTACTAATGAAAAACTGTTTTTT
NA	TRBV6-5	14	NA	TRBJ1-1	CASSYSGGSPEAFF	TGTGCCAGCAGTTACTCGGGGGGAAGTCCTGAAGCTTTCTTT
NA	TRBV6-1	13	NA	TRBJ1-1	CASSEPRDTEAFF	TGTGCCAGCAGCGAACCGAGGGACACTGAAGCTTTCTTT
NA	TRBV5-1	15	NA	TRBJ1-4	CASSLEGGSNEKLFF	TGCGCCAGCAGCTTGGAAGGGGGTTCCAATGAAAAACTGTTTTTT
TRBD2	TRBV2	12	few	TRBJ2-7	CASSERGVGQYF	TGTGCCAGCAGTGAACGGGGGGTAGGGCAGTACTTC
NA	TRBV29-1	14	few	TRBJ2-5	CSVEDSGREETQYF	TGCAGCGTTGAAGACAGCGGTCGGGAGGAGACCCAGTACTTC
TRBD2	TRBV15	17	few	TRBJ2-3	CATSRDPSGVSTDTQYF	TGTGCCACCAGCAGAGATCCGAGCGGGGTAAGCACAGATACGCAGTATTTT
NA	TRBV9	16	few	TRBJ1-2	CASSVDLTVTLHGYTF	TGTGCCAGCAGCGTAGACTTGACAGTTACCCTCCATGGCTACACCTTC
NA	TRBV5-1	13	few	TRBJ2-5	CASSLMREETQYF	TGCGCCAGCAGCTTGATGCGTGAAGAGACCCAGTACTTC
NA	TRBV19	13	NA	TRBJ1-1	CASSIGGTTEAFF	TGTGCCAGTAGTATAGGCGGGACCACTGAAGCTTTCTTT
NA	TRBV6-5	14	few	TRBJ1-1	CASSYRGGLAEAFF	TGTGCCAGCAGTTACCGGGGGGGGTTAGCAGAAGCTTTCTTT
NA	TRBV11-2	14	NA	TRBJ2-1	CASSLDREYNEQFF	TGTGCCAGCAGCTTAGATCGGGAATACAATGAGCAGTTCTTC
TRBD1	TRBV10-3	15	few	TRBJ2-3	CAISGRTGGADTQYF	TGTGCCATCAGTGGAAGGACAGGGGGGGCAGATACGCAGTATTTT
TRBD1	TRBV5-8	16	NA	TRBJ1-5	CASGFRGTGGWQPQHF	TGTGCCAGCGGTTTTCGGGGGACAGGGGGATGGCAGCCCCAGCATTTT
NA	TRBV2	13	NA	TRBJ2-1	CASSGLQGGEQFF	TGTGCCAGCAGTGGGCTACAGGGCGGCGAGCAGTTCTTC
NA	TRBV23-1	18	NA	TRBJ1-2	CASSRPRSGTSIDYGYTF	TGCGCCAGCAGTCGCCCACGAAGCGGGACAAGTATAGACTATGGCTACACCTTC
NA	TRBV27	15	NA	TRBJ2-5	CASSFRGFQEETQYF	TGTGCCAGCAGTTTTCGTGGGTTCCAGGAAGAGACCCAGTACTTC
NA	TRBV6-1	15	few	TRBJ1-4	CASSGWGATNEKLFF	TGTGCCAGCAGTGGGTGGGGCGCAACTAATGAAAAACTGTTTTTT
NA	TRBV10-3	14	NA	TRBJ2-2	CAIGPGQNTGELFF	TGTGCCATCGGGCCGGGACAGAACACCGGGGAGCTGTTTTTT
TRBD1	TRBV5-4	14	NA	TRBJ1-4	CASSATGGEEKLFF	TGTGCCAGCAGCGCGACAGGGGGCGAGGAAAAACTGTTTTTT
NA	TRBV7-2	16	NA	TRBJ2-6	CASSRPGGRGANVLTF	TGTGCCAGCAGCAGACCCGGAGGTAGAGGGGCCAACGTCCTGACTTTC
NA	TRBV29-1	13	few	TRBJ2-5	CSVENPGVETQYF	TGCAGCGTTGAAAATCCGGGTGTGGAGACCCAGTACTTC
NA	TRBV19	15	NA	TRBJ2-3	CASSIGLTGTDTQYF	TGTGCCAGTAGTATAGGACTAACTGGCACAGATACGCAGTATTTT
NA	TRBV28	11	few	TRBJ1-2	CASRSSYGYTF	TGTGCCAGCAGGAGTTCCTATGGCTACACCTTC
NA	TRBV10-3	16	few	TRBJ1-1	CAISETRGLTNTEAFF	TGTGCCATCAGTGAGACCCGAGGACTTACGAACACTGAAGCTTTCTTT
NA	TRBV1	16	NA	TRBJ2-3	CTSSQDGGNMGDTQYF	TGCACCAGCAGCCAGGATGGGGGCAATATGGGGGATACGCAGTATTTT
NA	TRBV2	14	NA	TRBJ1-6	CASRSTGTDLSLHF	TGTGCCAGCAGGTCGACAGGAACGGATTTATCCCTCCACTTT
TRBD1	TRBV7-2	14	few	TRBJ1-1	CASFTGGGSTEAFF	TGTGCCAGTTTCACAGGGGGCGGAAGCACTGAAGCTTTCTTT